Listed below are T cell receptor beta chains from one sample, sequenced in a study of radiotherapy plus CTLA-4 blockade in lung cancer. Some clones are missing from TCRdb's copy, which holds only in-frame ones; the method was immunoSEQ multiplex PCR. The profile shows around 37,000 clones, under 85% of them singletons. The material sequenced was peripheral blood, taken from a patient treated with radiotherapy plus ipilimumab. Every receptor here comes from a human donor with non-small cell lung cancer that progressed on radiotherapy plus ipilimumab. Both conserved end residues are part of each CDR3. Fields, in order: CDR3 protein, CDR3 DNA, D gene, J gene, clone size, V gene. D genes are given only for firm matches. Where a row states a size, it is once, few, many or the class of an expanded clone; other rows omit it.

CASTTEGSPLHF	TGTGCCAGCACCACCGAGGGGTCACCCCTCCACTTT	.	TRBJ1-6	.	TRBV7-9
CASRNRDLRHNEQFF	TGTGCCAGCAGGAACCGGGATTTGCGGCACAATGAGCAGTTCTTC	.	TRBJ2-1	.	TRBV7-8
CASSLGILGGEQFF	TGTGCCAGCAGCTTGGGAATCCTCGGTGGAGAGCAGTTCTTC	.	TRBJ2-1	.	TRBV5-6
CASSYRSNQPQHF	TGTGCCAGCAGTTACCGCAGCAATCAGCCCCAGCATTTT	.	TRBJ1-5	.	TRBV6-6
CAISGPGSSSTDTQYF	TGTGCCATCAGTGGACCGGGCAGCTCTAGCACAGATACGCAGTATTTT	.	TRBJ2-3	.	TRBV10-3
CASSLQGGNEQFF	TGTGCCAGCAGCTTACAGGGGGGGAATGAGCAGTTCTTC	.	TRBJ2-1	.	TRBV7-2
CAWTPQSLGPQYF	TGTGCCTGGACCCCCCAAAGTCTAGGCCCCCAGTACTTC	.	TRBJ2-5	once	TRBV30
CASSQAASGNTGELFF	TGTGCCAGCAGCCAAGCGGCTAGCGGGAACACCGGGGAGCTGTTTTTT	TRBD2	TRBJ2-2	.	TRBV4-2
CATSPVTGSNQPQHF	TGTGCCACCAGCCCCGTCACAGGGTCAAATCAGCCCCAGCATTTT	.	TRBJ1-5	once	TRBV15
CASSDDRGQETQYF	TGTGCCAGCAGCGACGACAGGGGGCAAGAGACCCAGTACTTC	TRBD1	TRBJ2-5	.	TRBV9
CASSLIAGGPLNTGELFF	TGTGCCAGCAGCCTTATAGCGGGAGGGCCTTTGAACACCGGGGAGCTGTTTTTT	TRBD2	TRBJ2-2	.	TRBV7-9
CTSSHLWERGGVEQFF	TGCACCAGCAGCCACCTGTGGGAGCGGGGGGGAGTTGAGCAGTTCTTC	TRBD2	TRBJ2-1	.	TRBV4-3
CAWSGRVSEQYF	TGTGCCTGGAGTGGGAGAGTCTCCGAGCAGTACTTC	.	TRBJ2-7	.	TRBV30
CASRDYLATIRTEAFF	TGTGCCAGCAGAGATTATCTAGCTACAATTCGCACTGAAGCTTTCTTT	.	TRBJ1-1	.	TRBV21-1